This is a list of T cell receptor beta chains from one sample in a study of blood T cell repertoires in COVID-19. Method: immunoSEQ multiplex PCR; TCRdb's copy keeps in-frame clones and lacks some. The repertoire includes 200,000 to 300,000 clones, 85% of them detected once, and roughly 4.6% sits in the top ten. Specimen: peripheral blood. The receptor set was obtained from a man in his fifties with COVID-19, enrolled during active disease. The CDR3 runs from the conserved cysteine through the conserved F or W. The D gene is left open where the match is weak. Part of the rows lack a size; the others show once, few, many or a class for expanded clones.

j_call	d_call	clone_size	v_call	cdr3_length	cdr3_aa	cdr3_nt
TRBJ2-7	-	-	TRBV5-5	15	CASSLGRTISYEQYF	TGTGCCAGCAGCTTGGGGAGGACTATCTCCTACGAGCAGTACTTC
TRBJ2-7	TRBD1	-	TRBV3-1/TRBV3-2	16	CASSQDTKTGKDEQYF	TGTGCCAGCAGCCAAGATACCAAGACAGGGAAGGACGAGCAGTACTTC
TRBJ1-2	TRBD1	once	TRBV7-2	12	CASSLPGQPYTF	TGTGCCAGCAGCTTACCGGGACAGCCCTACACCTTC
TRBJ1-1	TRBD1	few	TRBV12-3/TRBV12-4	12	CASSLDRLKAFF	TGTGCCAGCAGTCTGGACAGGTTAAAGGCTTTCTTT
TRBJ2-2	TRBD2	-	TRBV5-4	15	CASRPDGGVTGELFF	TGTGCCAGCAGACCCGACGGGGGGGTGACCGGGGAGCTGTTTTTT
TRBJ2-7	TRBD1	-	TRBV2	13	CASTGQGAGEQYF	TGTGCCAGCACGGGACAGGGGGCAGGAGAGCAGTACTTC
TRBJ2-2	TRBD1	-	TRBV27	15	CASAWGQGYTGELFF	TGTGCCAGCGCGTGGGGACAGGGGTACACCGGGGAGCTGTTTTTT
TRBJ1-2	TRBD1	-	TRBV7-9	15	CASSAGTGGILGYTF	TGTGCCAGCAGCGCGGGAACAGGGGGCATTCTTGGCTACACCTTC
TRBJ1-3	-	-	TRBV11-2	17	CASSPQVNLFSGNTIYF	TGTGCCAGCAGTCCGCAGGTGAATCTATTCTCTGGAAACACCATATATTTT
TRBJ2-5	TRBD2	once	TRBV5-4	16	CASSLYGTSIRETQYF	TGTGCCAGCAGCTTGTACGGGACTAGTATACGAGAGACCCAGTACTTC
TRBJ2-1	-	-	TRBV6-6	15	CASSDRQNSYNEQFF	TGTGCCAGCAGTGATAGACAGAATTCGTACAATGAGCAGTTCTTC
TRBJ1-5	-	few	TRBV6-2/TRBV6-3	15	CASSYRGNGGQPQHF	TGTGCCAGCAGTTACAGGGGGAACGGTGGTCAGCCCCAGCATTTT
TRBJ2-7	-	-	TRBV7-2	14	CASSLATGTHEQYF	TGTGCCAGCAGCCTAGCGACAGGGACCCACGAGCAGTACTTC
TRBJ1-2	-	-	TRBV6-1	15	CASSEAGTYNYGYTF	TGTGCCAGCAGTGAAGCGGGCACTTATAACTATGGCTACACCTTC
TRBJ2-5	TRBD1	-	TRBV7-2	13	CASQAGGQETQYF	TGTGCCAGCCAGGCAGGGGGCCAAGAGACCCAGTACTTC
TRBJ1-5	-	-	TRBV12-3/TRBV12-4	13	CASSLDGEQPQHF	TGTGCCAGCAGTTTGGATGGAGAACAGCCCCAGCATTTT
TRBJ2-3	TRBD1	-	TRBV7-9	16	CASSSTPGTGTDTQYF	TGTGCCAGCAGCTCGACCCCCGGGACAGGCACAGATACGCAGTATTTT
TRBJ2-2	-	-	TRBV7-2	12	CASSLIARELFF	TGTGCCAGCAGCCTGATAGCGCGGGAGCTGTTTTTT
TRBJ1-1	-	-	TRBV5-1	16	CASSLSKITGNTEAFF	TGCGCCAGCAGCTTGTCAAAAATAACAGGGAACACTGAAGCTTTCTTT
TRBJ2-5	TRBD2	-	TRBV6-2/TRBV6-3	17	CASTPPFGGEYEETQYF	TGTGCCAGCACCCCCCCGTTCGGGGGGGAATACGAAGAGACCCAGTACTTC
TRBJ2-7	TRBD1	-	TRBV3-1/TRBV3-2	22	CASSHPPTPPGTGGVKMYEQYF	TGTGCCAGCAGCCATCCACCTACTCCCCCCGGGACAGGTGGGGTCAAGATGTACGAGCAGTACTTC
TRBJ2-1	TRBD2	few	TRBV7-7	15	CASSRSGGASSEQFF	TGTGCTAGCAGCCGCAGCGGGGGGGCCAGCAGTGAGCAGTTCTTC
TRBJ2-1	TRBD2	-	TRBV7-7	16	CASSLGLAASYNEQFF	TGTGCTAGCAGCTTAGGTCTAGCGGCCTCCTACAATGAGCAGTTCTTC
TRBJ2-5	TRBD1	-	TRBV12-3/TRBV12-4	13	CASSPRTGETQYF	TGTGCCAGCAGTCCTCGGACAGGAGAGACCCAGTACTTC
TRBJ2-7	-	-	TRBV30	12	CAWSRQAGEQYF	TGTGCCTGGAGTAGACAGGCCGGGGAGCAGTACTTC
TRBJ2-1	TRBD2	-	TRBV28	15	CASRGSGGGYNEQFF	TGTGCCAGCAGAGGTAGCGGGGGGGGTTACAATGAGCAGTTCTTC
TRBJ2-7	TRBD1	-	TRBV18	16	CASSPRGQASSYEQYF	TGTGCCAGCTCACCACGGGGACAGGCAAGCTCCTACGAGCAGTACTTC